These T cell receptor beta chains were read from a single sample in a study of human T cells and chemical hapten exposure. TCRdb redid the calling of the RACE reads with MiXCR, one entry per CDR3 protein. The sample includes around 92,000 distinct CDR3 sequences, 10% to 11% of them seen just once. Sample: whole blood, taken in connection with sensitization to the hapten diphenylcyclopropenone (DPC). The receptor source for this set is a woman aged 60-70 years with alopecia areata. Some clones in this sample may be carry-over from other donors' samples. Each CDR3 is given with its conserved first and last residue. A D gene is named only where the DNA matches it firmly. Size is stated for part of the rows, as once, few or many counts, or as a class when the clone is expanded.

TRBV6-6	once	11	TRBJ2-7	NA	TGTGCCAGCTGTTACACCTACGAGCAGTACTTC	CASCYTYEQYF
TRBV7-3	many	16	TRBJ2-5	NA	TGTGCCAGCAGCTCCGGAGCGGGCGCGGGTCAAGAGACCCAGTACTTC	CASSSGAGAGQETQYF
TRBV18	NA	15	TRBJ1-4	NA	TGTGCCAGCTCACCCCGGACAGAAACTAATGAAAAACTGTTTTTT	CASSPRTETNEKLFF
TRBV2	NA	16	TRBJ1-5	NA	TGTGCCAGCAGTGAAGAATCGGGGGCAGGCAATCAGCCCCAGCATTTT	CASSEESGAGNQPQHF
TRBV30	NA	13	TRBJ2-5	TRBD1	TGTGCCTTCACCGGACAGGCCCAAGAGACCCAGTACTTC	CAFTGQAQETQYF
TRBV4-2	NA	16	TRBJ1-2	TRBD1	TGTGCCAGCAGCCCCGGACAGGGGGATTCTAACTATGGCTACACCTTC	CASSPGQGDSNYGYTF
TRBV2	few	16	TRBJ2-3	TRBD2	TGTGCCAGCAGTGAAGCAGCAGCGGGGGTGACAGATACGCAGTATTTT	CASSEAAAGVTDTQYF
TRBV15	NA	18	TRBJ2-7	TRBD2	TGTGCCACCAGCAGAGATTCCCAAGGACTAGCGGCCTCCTACGAGCAGTACTTC	CATSRDSQGLAASYEQYF
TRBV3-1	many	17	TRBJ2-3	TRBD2	TGTGCCAGCAGCCCTTACCCTAGCGGGGGCCGCACAGATACGCAGTATTTT	CASSPYPSGGRTDTQYF
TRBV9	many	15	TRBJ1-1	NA	TGTGCCAGCAGCGTAGGGTTCAGTGTGAACACTGAAGCTTTCTTT	CASSVGFSVNTEAFF
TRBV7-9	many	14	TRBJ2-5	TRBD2	TGTGCCAGCAGCTTCCGTAGCGGGGCGGAGACCCAGCACTTC	CASSFRSGAETQHF
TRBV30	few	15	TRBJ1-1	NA	TGTGCCTGCCATGGGGGTGACATAATGAACACTGAAGCTTTCTTT	CACHGGDIMNTEAFF
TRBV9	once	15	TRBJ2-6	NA	TGTGCCAGCGCCCCCTTGCGCTCTGGGGCCAACGTCCTGACTTTC	CASAPLRSGANVLTF
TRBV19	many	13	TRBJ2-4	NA	TGTGCCAGTAGTATGGCGCAAGCAAACATTCAGTACTTC	CASSMAQANIQYF
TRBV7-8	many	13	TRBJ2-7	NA	TGTGCCAGCAGCCGAGGGCAGGGAAACGAGCAGTACTTC	CASSRGQGNEQYF
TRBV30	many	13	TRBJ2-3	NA	TGTGCCTGGAGTCGAGTACTCACAGATACGCAGTATTTT	CAWSRVLTDTQYF
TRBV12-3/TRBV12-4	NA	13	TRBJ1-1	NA	TGTGCCAGCAGTTTGAATGGACTCACTGAAGCTTTCTTT	CASSLNGLTEAFF
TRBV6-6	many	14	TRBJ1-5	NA	TGTGCCAGCAGCCTACAGGGATTTTACCAGCCCCAGCATTTT	CASSLQGFYQPQHF
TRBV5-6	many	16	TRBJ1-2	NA	TGTGCCAGCAGCTTAGTAGATGTGGGAACTAACTATGGCTACACCTTC	CASSLVDVGTNYGYTF
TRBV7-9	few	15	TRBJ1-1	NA	TGTGCCAGCAGCTTGGGAACCTTCATGAACACTGAAGCTTTCTTT	CASSLGTFMNTEAFF
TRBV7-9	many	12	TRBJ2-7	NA	TGTGCCAGCAGCTTCTCCCCCTACGAGCAGTACTTC	CASSFSPYEQYF
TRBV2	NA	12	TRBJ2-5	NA	TGTGCCAGCAGTGAAGCGGTCATTCCCCAGTACTTC	CASSEAVIPQYF
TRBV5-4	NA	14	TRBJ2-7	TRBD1	TGTGCCAGCAGCCTCCGGGACAGGAGCTACGAGCAGTACTTC	CASSLRDRSYEQYF
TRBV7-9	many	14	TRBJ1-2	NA	TGTGCCAGCAGCGAAAGGACAGCCAACTATGGCTACACCTTC	CASSERTANYGYTF
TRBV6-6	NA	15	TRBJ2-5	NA	TGTGCCAGCAGTTACCGAGAGGGCTTAAGAGAGACCCAGTACTTC	CASSYREGLRETQYF